This TCR beta chain was obtained from a study of cytomegalovirus exposure and HLA in healthy donors. General observations from the study: Both high specificity and high sensitivity reportedly marked the classifier's diagnosis of cytomegalovirus status.

The data were produced by immunoSEQ multiplex PCR, yet TCRdb's version contains in-frame clones alone and is incomplete. The sample consists of some 120,000 clones, 88% of them appearing once. V was clipped by 3 bases and J by 10 bases, with 22 bases between them. This CDR3 has 15 amino acids. Germline CDR1 reads SGDLS; CDR2 reads YYNGEE. Notes on this clone: Antigen specificity is unknown.

The sample consisted of PBMCs. This TCR was sampled from a man aged 30-40 years in good health and CMV-seronegative. The chain employs TRBV9 and TRBJ1-2; unclear D gene. The CDR3 DNA reads as TGTGCCAGCAGCGCCTCCGGGGTGACCGATCCGTCCTACACCTTC. It yields the protein CASSASGVTDPSYTF. The complete variable domain, with remaining parts taken from reference TRBV9 and TRBJ1-2, reads DSGVTQTPKHLITATGQRVTLRCSPRSGDLSVYWYQQSLDQGLQFLIQYYNGEERAKGNILERFSAQQFPDLHSELNLSSLELGDSALYFCASSASGVTDPSYTFGSGTRLTVV.